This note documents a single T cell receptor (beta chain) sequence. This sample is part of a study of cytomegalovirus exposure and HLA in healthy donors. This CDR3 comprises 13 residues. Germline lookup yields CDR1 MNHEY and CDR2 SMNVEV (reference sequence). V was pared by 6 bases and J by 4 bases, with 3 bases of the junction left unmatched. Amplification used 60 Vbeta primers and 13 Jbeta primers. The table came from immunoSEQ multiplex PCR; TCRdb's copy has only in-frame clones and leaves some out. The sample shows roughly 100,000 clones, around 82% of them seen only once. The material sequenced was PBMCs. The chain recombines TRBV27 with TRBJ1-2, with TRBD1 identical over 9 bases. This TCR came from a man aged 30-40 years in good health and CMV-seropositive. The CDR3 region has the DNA TGTGCCAGCAGGCCGACAGGGGGCTATGGCTACACCTTC. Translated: CASRPTGGYGYTF.